Listed below are T cell receptor beta chains from one sample, sequenced in a study of blood T cell repertoires in COVID-19. Profiled with immunoSEQ multiplex PCR; TCRdb holds only in-frame clones, not every one. The sample holds around 270,000 clones, around 85% seen once. Sequenced sample: PBMCs or T cells enriched from blood (not recorded which). The receptor source for this set is a woman younger than 45 who had recovered from COVID-19. Both conserved end residues are part of each CDR3. Each record gives: D gene, clone size, J gene, V gene, CDR3 protein, CDR3 DNA. D genes are given only for firm matches. Some rows mark clone size as missing; the rest say once, few, many or name a class of expanded clone.

D: .; size: once; J: TRBJ1-1; V: TRBV7-9; CDR3: CASSLKPRDIPRGTEAFF; DNA: TGTGCCAGCAGCTTAAAACCCAGGGACATTCCTCGAGGCACTGAAGCTTTCTTT
D: .; size: once; J: TRBJ2-3; V: TRBV2; CDR3: CASRALGSGDTQYF; DNA: TGTGCCAGCAGGGCGTTAGGTTCGGGGGATACGCAGTATTTT
D: TRBD2; size: once; J: TRBJ2-3; V: TRBV27; CDR3: CASSPTLAGTDTQYF; DNA: TGTGCCAGCAGTCCGACACTAGCGGGGACAGATACGCAGTATTTT
D: .; size: once; J: TRBJ1-2; V: TRBV12-3/TRBV12-4; CDR3: CASLKTGFYGYTF; DNA: TGTGCCAGCCTCAAGACAGGATTCTATGGCTACACCTTC
D: .; size: .; J: TRBJ1-3; V: TRBV7-2; CDR3: CASSLIPGGVSGNTIYF; DNA: TGTGCCAGCAGCTTAATTCCCGGCGGGGTATCTGGAAACACCATATATTTT
D: .; size: .; J: TRBJ2-7; V: TRBV15; CDR3: CATSRVPVSGFYEQYF; DNA: TGTGCCACCAGCAGAGTTCCGGTTAGCGGATTCTACGAGCAGTACTTC
D: .; size: .; J: TRBJ1-5; V: TRBV6-4; CDR3: CAPRPVPSNQPQHF; DNA: TGTGCCCCCAGGCCCGTCCCCTCCAATCAGCCCCAGCATTTT
D: .; size: .; J: TRBJ1-1; V: TRBV7-9; CDR3: CASSLPRTEAFF; DNA: TGTGCCAGCAGCCTCCCGCGCACTGAAGCTTTCTTT
D: TRBD2; size: .; J: TRBJ2-1; V: TRBV7-3; CDR3: CASSRGSSGRADEQFF; DNA: TGTGCCAGCAGCCGTGGTAGTAGCGGGAGGGCGGATGAGCAGTTCTTC
D: .; size: once; J: TRBJ2-3; V: TRBV6-4; CDR3: CASSPGQGPGTDTQYF; DNA: TGTGCCAGCAGTCCAGGTCAGGGCCCGGGCACAGATACGCAGTATTTT
D: .; size: .; J: TRBJ1-1; V: TRBV28; CDR3: CASSLYEAEAFF; DNA: TGTGCCAGCAGTTTATACGAGGCTGAAGCTTTCTTT
D: .; size: .; J: TRBJ1-4; V: TRBV24-1; CDR3: CATSESRATNEKLFF; DNA: TGTGCCACCAGTGAATCCCGGGCAACTAATGAAAAACTGTTTTTT
D: TRBD2; size: .; J: TRBJ2-7; V: TRBV10-3; CDR3: CAISGAGAYEQYF; DNA: TGTGCCATCAGTGGGGCGGGAGCCTACGAGCAGTACTTC
D: TRBD1; size: .; J: TRBJ2-7; V: TRBV3-1/TRBV3-2; CDR3: CASSPPGQGRHEQYF; DNA: TGTGCCAGCAGCCCCCCGGGACAGGGGAGACACGAGCAGTACTTC
D: TRBD2; size: .; J: TRBJ2-2; V: TRBV19; CDR3: CATTGLAGTRVNTGELFF; DNA: TGTGCCACTACGGGACTAGCGGGAACAAGAGTGAACACCGGGGAGCTGTTTTTT
D: TRBD1; size: .; J: TRBJ1-5; V: TRBV4-1; CDR3: CASSTAGGSNQPQHF; DNA: TGCGCCAGCAGCACTGCAGGGGGGAGCAATCAGCCCCAGCATTTT
D: .; size: .; J: TRBJ2-2; V: TRBV19; CDR3: CASTLLGRAGTGELFF; DNA: TGTGCCAGTACCCTCCTAGGGCGGGCGGGCACCGGGGAGCTGTTTTTT
D: .; size: .; J: TRBJ1-2; V: TRBV2; CDR3: CASSDREGYTF; DNA: TGTGCCAGCAGCGACAGAGAGGGCTACACCTTC